This T cell receptor beta chain was captured in a study of OX40 agonist ivuxolimab in advanced cancers. Germline V lookup: CDR1 MNHNS, CDR2 SASEGT. The V end was cut by 2 bases, the J end by 6 bases, with 17 bases between. This CDR3 has 16 residues. Sequencing used immunoSEQ multiplex PCR; TCRdb keeps in-frame clones, though not all of them. Seen here are roughly 62,000 clones, approximately 81% observed once, and the top ten hold roughly 4.5%. The J gene is TRBJ1-5, the V gene TRBV6-1, with a weak D call TRBD1 (5 bases). The clonotype originates from an adult with an advanced solid tumor such as melanoma, head and neck, liver or kidney cancer. The sequencing used CD4+ or CD8+ T cells sorted from blood, collected in a trial of the OX40 agonist ivuxolimab. CDR3 in amino acids: CASSERPGTRSQPQHF. CDR3 coding DNA: TGTGCCAGCAGTGAACGTCCAGGGACTAGGAGTCAGCCCCAGCATTTT.